Each of the 18 T cell receptor beta chains below was sequenced from the same sample in a study of PD-1 blockade in classical Hodgkin lymphoma. As for time point: cycle 4 day 1 (C4D1), after five to seven weeks of nivolumab. Relapse was seen in all patients after autologous stem cell transplantation, and brentuximab vedotin exposure was variable. Magnetic negative selection was used to purify CD8+ T cells from thawed PBMCs. The repertoire was sequenced with immunoSEQ multiplex PCR; TCRdb's copy has only in-frame clones and lacks some. The table includes approximately 16,000 clones, about nine tenths detected once. This sample comprised CD8+ T cells from blood, obtained before the fourth cycle of nivolumab. Every receptor here comes from a human donor with classical Hodgkin lymphoma.

The chain uses TRBV27 and TRBJ2-5; 14 nucleotides match TRBD2. This CDR3 is built from 18 residues. Germline trimming cut 2 bases from V and 2 bases from J; bases unmatched to any gene: 7. From germline, CDR1 is MNHEY and CDR2 SMNVEV (reference sequence). The CDR3: CASSLRGLAGDSQETQYF. DNA for the CDR3: TGTGCCAGCAGTTTACGGGGACTAGCGGGAGACTCGCAAGAGACCCAGTACTTC.

This clone is medium-sized (0.01 to 0.1%) in the sample. The chain joins TRBV4-1 to TRBJ2-1; D possibly corresponds to TRBD2 (5 bases). V lost 0 bases to trimming and J lost 7 bases, with 19 bases between them. The CDR3 loop spans 17 amino acids. Germline CDR1 reads MGHRA; CDR2 reads YSYEKL. The CDR3 spells CASSQEFGGSYTNEQFF. For the CDR3, the DNA is TGCGCCAGCAGCCAAGAATTCGGTGGGAGCTATACAAATGAGCAGTTCTTC.

Here the CDR3 reads CASSIFAQGPGNQPQHF. The CDR3, as DNA: TGTGCCAGTAGTATATTCGCGCAGGGACCGGGCAATCAGCCCCAGCATTTT. This rearrangement joins TRBV19 to TRBJ1-5; D possibly corresponds to TRBD1 (5 bases). Germline V gene data show CDR1 as LNHDA and CDR2 as SQIVND (reference sequence). CDR3 length equals 17 residues. V dropped 2 bases and J dropped 2 bases, with 16 bases sitting between them.

This clone was seen a single time. The chain has TRBV27 and TRBJ2-7, with a tentative D call TRBD1 (5 bases). The V gene lost 1 base and the J gene lost 6 bases, with 10 bases spanning the gap. Germline loops: CDR1 MNHEY, CDR2 SMNVEV (reference sequence). This CDR3 region has 13 residues. CDR3 nucleotide sequence: TGTGCCAGCAGTTTATTCGCCCAGGGCGAGCAGTACTTC. This gives the protein CASSLFAQGEQYF.

The chain has TRBV2 and TRBJ2-5; D is possibly TRBD1 (6 bases). Trimming cost V 9 bases and J 3 bases, with 11 bases left between them. Germline values: CDR1 SNHLY, CDR2 FYNNEI. The CDR3 totals 12 residues. The CDR3 coding sequence is TGTGCCAGTCGATCAGGGGAAGAGACCCAGTACTTC. This codes for CASRSGEETQYF. Combining the CDR3 with reference TRBV2 and TRBJ2-5 gives the whole variable domain EPEVTQTPSHQVTQMGQEVILRCVPISNHLYFYWYRQILGQKVEFLVSFYNNEISEKSEIFDDQFSVERPDGSNFTLKIRSTKLEDSAMYFCASRSGEETQYFGPGTRLLVL.

The sample holds a few counts of this clone. This chain joins TRBV7-9 and TRBJ2-7; D gene ambiguous. The V gene's germline CDR1 is SEHNR and CDR2 FQNEAQ (reference sequence). V lost 1 base to trimming and J lost 4 bases, with 14 bases between them. This CDR3 comprises 15 residues. CDR3 sequence: CASSLDPRGRYEQYF. CDR3 bases: TGTGCCAGCAGCTTAGATCCTCGTGGGCGATACGAGCAGTACTTC.

V usage is TRBV13 and J usage is TRBJ2-1, with 7 bases matching TRBD2. In germline, CDR1 is PRHDT, CDR2 FYEKMQ (reference sequence). The CDR3 consists of 12 residues. V was clipped by 5 bases and J by 8 bases; unmatched bases: 3. The CDR3 reads CASSGGGDEQFF. The CDR3 region has the DNA TGTGCCAGCAGCGGCGGGGGTGATGAGCAGTTCTTC.

This chain uses TRBV5-4 with TRBJ2-1; D may match TRBD1 or TRBD2 (5 bases each). CDR1 and CDR2 from the germline V gene are SGHNT and YYREEE (reference sequence). Trimming took 5 bases from V and 10 from J, leaving 10 bases between them. The CDR3 sequence is 11 residues long. CDR3 coding DNA: TGTGCCAGCAGGGGGGACGGCGAGCAGTTCTTC. It yields the protein CASRGDGEQFF.

The chain links TRBV11-2 to TRBJ2-1; no clear D gene. Germline lookup yields CDR1 SGHAT and CDR2 FQNNGV. V was cut by 3 bases and J by 7 bases, with 7 bases left in between. The CDR3 runs to 12 residues. For the CDR3, the DNA is TGTGCCAGCAGCTTCTTGCGTAATGAGCAGTTCTTC. Translating gives CASSFLRNEQFF.

The chain employs TRBV4-1 and TRBJ1-1; a weak D match, TRBD1 (6 bases). The CDR3 consists of 14 residues. Trimming shortened V by 0 bases and J by 4 bases, and 9 bases separated the two germline ends. The germline CDR1 and CDR2 sequences are MGHRA and YSYEKL. The CDR3 DNA follows: TGCGCCAGCAGCCAAGAAGGGGGGATCACTGAAGCTTTCTTT. It encodes CASSQEGGITEAFF.

This chain joins TRBV4-1 and TRBJ1-1, with D perhaps matching TRBD1 (5 bases). The CDR3 is made up of 17 amino acids. The germline V gene encodes CDR1 MGHRA and CDR2 YSYEKL. V was pared by 3 bases and J by 0 bases, with 17 bases between. The CDR3 nucleotides read TGCGCCAGCAGCCAGAAGTCAGGGTTTCAGGTGAACACTGAAGCTTTCTTT. Its translation is CASSQKSGFQVNTEAFF.

Sample share makes this clone medium-sized. This chain joins TRBV7-9 and TRBJ1-1; no definite D call. V was shortened by 1 base and J by 5 bases, with 5 bases between the two germline ends. This CDR3 is built from 12 residues. The germline V gene encodes CDR1 SEHNR and CDR2 FQNEAQ (reference sequence). The CDR3 sequence is CASSLDTTEAFF. CDR3 coding DNA: TGTGCCAGCAGCTTAGATACGACTGAAGCTTTCTTT.

V and J are TRBV27 and TRBJ2-7, with 9 bases matching TRBD2. Germline values: CDR1 MNHEY, CDR2 SMNVEV (reference sequence). Trimming cost V 2 bases and J 5 bases; bases outside gene matches: 7. The CDR3 has 15 residues. The CDR3 region is CASSLAPSGTHEQYF. DNA for the CDR3: TGTGCCAGCAGTTTAGCCCCTAGCGGGACCCACGAGCAGTACTTC.

CDR3 loop: CASSLVRLAGPYEQYF. CDR3 sequence (DNA): TGTGCCAGTAGTTTGGTACGGTTAGCGGGACCATACGAGCAGTACTTC. The V gene is TRBV19, the J gene TRBJ2-7; 8 bases match TRBD2. Trimming took 5 bases from V and 4 from J; bases not matched to a gene: 13. The V gene's germline CDR1 is LNHDA and CDR2 SQIVND (reference sequence). There are 16 residues in the CDR3.

J is TRBJ2-7 and V is TRBV11-2; D gene ambiguous. V was pared by 5 bases and J by 6 bases, with 8 bases between. CDR1 is SGHAT, CDR2 FQNNGV, per germline. This CDR3 spans 11 amino acids. CDR3 residues: CASSLYSEQYF. The CDR3 DNA sequence: TGTGCCAGCAGCCTATACAGCGAGCAGTACTTC. Filled out from reference TRBV11-2 and TRBJ2-7, the complete variable domain reads EAGVAQSPRYKIIEKRQSVAFWCNPISGHATLYWYQQILGQGPKLLIQFQNNGVVDDSQLPKDRFSAERLKGVDSTLKIQPAKLEDSAVYLCASSLYSEQYFGPGTRLTVT.

J is TRBJ2-5 and V is TRBV28, with 11 bases that match TRBD1. CDR3 length: 15 residues. The J segment lost 4 bases and the V segment lost 2 bases, leaving 3 bases of the junction unmatched. Germline assignment: CDR1 MDHEN and CDR2 SYDVKM. The CDR3 sequence is CASSLAGTGGETQYF. DNA for the CDR3: TGTGCCAGCAGTTTAGCGGGGACAGGGGGAGAGACCCAGTACTTC. The full variable domain, its missing parts supplied by reference TRBV28 and TRBJ2-5, is DVKVTQSSRYLVKRTGEKVFLECVQDMDHENMFWYRQDPGLGLRLIYFSYDVKMKEKGDIPEGYSVSREKKERFSLILESASTNQTSMYLCASSLAGTGGETQYFGPGTRLLVL.

The chain has TRBV11-2 and TRBJ2-7, with D hard to call. CDR1 and CDR2 (germline): SGHAT, FQNNGV. This CDR3 has 13 residues. V was clipped by 4 bases and J by 3 bases, with 10 bases between them. The CDR3 sequence is CASSSLVGYEQYF. For the CDR3, the DNA is TGTGCCAGCAGCTCCCTGGTGGGCTACGAGCAGTACTTC.

The gene calls are TRBV7-8 and TRBJ2-1; 8 nucleotides align to TRBD1. Germline V gives CDR1 SGHVS, CDR2 FQNEAQ. The junction had 4 bases not matched to a gene; V was cut back by 5 bases and J by 4 bases. The CDR3 is made up of 14 amino acids. The CDR3 DNA follows: TGTGCCAGCAGCCCCAGGACAGGGTACAATGAGCAGTTCTTC. Amino acid sequence: CASSPRTGYNEQFF.